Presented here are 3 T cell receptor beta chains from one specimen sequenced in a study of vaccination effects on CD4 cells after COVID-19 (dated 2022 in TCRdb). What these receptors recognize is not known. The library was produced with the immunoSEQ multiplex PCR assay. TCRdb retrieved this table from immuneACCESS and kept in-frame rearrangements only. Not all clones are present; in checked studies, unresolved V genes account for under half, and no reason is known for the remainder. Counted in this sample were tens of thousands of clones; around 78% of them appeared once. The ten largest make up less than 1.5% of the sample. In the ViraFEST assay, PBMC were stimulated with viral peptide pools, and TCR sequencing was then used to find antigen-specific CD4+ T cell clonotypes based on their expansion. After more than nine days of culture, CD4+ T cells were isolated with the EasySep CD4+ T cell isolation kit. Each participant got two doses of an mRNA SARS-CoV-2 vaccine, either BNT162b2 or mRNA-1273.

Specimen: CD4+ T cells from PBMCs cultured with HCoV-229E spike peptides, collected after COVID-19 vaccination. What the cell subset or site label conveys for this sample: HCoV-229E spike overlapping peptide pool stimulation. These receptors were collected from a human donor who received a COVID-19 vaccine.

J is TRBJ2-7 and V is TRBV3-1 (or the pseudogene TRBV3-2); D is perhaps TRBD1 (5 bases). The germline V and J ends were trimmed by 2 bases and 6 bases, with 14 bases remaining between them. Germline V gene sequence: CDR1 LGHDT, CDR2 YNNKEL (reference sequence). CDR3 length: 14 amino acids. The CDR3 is CASSQNVQVGEQYV. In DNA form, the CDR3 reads TGTGCCAGCAGCCAAAACGTACAGGTCGGCGAGCAGTACGTC.

The chain's CDR3 is CASGRAEEQFF. The CDR3 DNA follows: TGTGCCAGCGGACGAGCGGAGGAGCAGTTCTTC. The chain couples TRBV6-5 to TRBJ2-1; TRBD2 might be the D (5 bases). Germline CDR1 and CDR2: MNHEY and SVGAGI. CDR3 length: 11 residues. V was trimmed by 8 bases and J by 10 bases, leaving 12 bases between them.

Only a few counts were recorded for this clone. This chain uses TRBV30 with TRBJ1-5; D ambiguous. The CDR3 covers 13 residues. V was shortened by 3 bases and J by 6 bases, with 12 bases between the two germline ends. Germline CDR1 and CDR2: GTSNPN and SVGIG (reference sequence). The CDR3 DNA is TGTGCCTGGAGGGGTAGCGGAGGTCAGCCCCAGCATTTT. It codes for CAWRGSGGQPQHF.